A single sample is the source of the 25 T cell receptor beta chains below, sequenced in a study of blood T cell repertoires in COVID-19. The table came from immunoSEQ multiplex PCR; TCRdb's copy has only in-frame clones and leaves some out. The sample lists tens of thousands of clones, 80% to 90% occurring once. Specimen: peripheral blood. The receptors here all came from a woman aged 50 to 65 with active COVID-19.

The chain couples TRBV30 to TRBJ2-1; perhaps TRBD2 as D (5 bases). V was cut by 0 bases and J by 8 bases, with 8 bases left in between. This CDR3 contains 12 residues. Germline values: CDR1 GTSNPN, CDR2 SVGIG (reference sequence). CDR3 sequence: CAWSVEGDEQFF. The CDR3 DNA is TGTGCCTGGAGTGTTGAGGGTGATGAGCAGTTCTTC.

The sample holds a few counts of this clone. This chain's CDR3 is CASSEGLAANEQFF. The CDR3 DNA is TGTGCCAGCAGTGAGGGTCTAGCGGCCAATGAGCAGTTCTTC. The chain links TRBV6-4 to TRBJ2-1, with 7 bases aligning to TRBD2. The CDR3 extends over 14 amino acids. V shed 3 bases and J 6 bases; nucleotides not matched to a gene: 5. Germline CDR1 is MRHNA and CDR2 is SNTAGT.

Here the CDR3 DNA reads TGTGCCTGGAGTGGAGGACAGGGGTACTACGAGCAGTACTTC. Translated, it gives CAWSGGQGYYEQYF. The rearrangement uses TRBV30 and TRBJ2-7; TRBD1 matches 9 bases. The CDR3 runs 14 residues. Germline CDR1 reads GTSNPN; CDR2 reads SVGIG (reference sequence). The V and J ends lost 1 base and 3 bases, in that order; junction bases with no gene match: 4.

This clone came up a few times. The rearrangement links TRBV3-1 (or the pseudogene TRBV3-2) to TRBJ1-6; the D gene is possibly TRBD1 (5 bases). CDR3 length equals 16 residues. CDR1 and CDR2 from the germline V gene are LGHDT and YNNKEL (reference sequence). V dropped 0 bases and J dropped 6 bases, with 12 bases sitting between them. The chain's CDR3 is CASSQENLGLNSPLHF. The CDR3 nucleotides read TGTGCCAGCAGCCAAGAAAATCTGGGGCTTAATTCACCCCTCCACTTT.

This rearrangement joins TRBV19 to TRBJ2-3; 10 nucleotides line up with TRBD2. Losses at the gene ends were 3 bases for V and 3 bases for J; bases not matched to a gene: 3. The V gene's germline CDR1 is LNHDA and CDR2 SQIVND (reference sequence). This CDR3 contains 15 residues. The CDR3 DNA reads TGTGCCAGTAGTATCCAGCGGGAGGGGACAGATACGCAGTATTTT. Amino acid sequence: CASSIQREGTDTQYF.

The genes are TRBV24-1 and TRBJ2-2; 11 nucleotides match TRBD1. CDR3 size: 16 residues. The germline V gene has CDR1 KGHDR and CDR2 SFDVKD. The V gene end was trimmed by 6 bases and the J gene end by 7 bases; junction bases not matched to a gene: 9. The CDR3 bases are TGTGCCACCAGTTCCGGACAGGGGGCGTATAACGGGGAGCTGTTTTTT. This translates into CATSSGQGAYNGELFF.

This clone was observed once. The chain employs TRBV5-1 and TRBJ2-1; D gene ambiguous. Trimming cost V 0 bases and J 6 bases, with 7 bases left between them. The CDR3 loop spans 13 amino acids. Germline V gives CDR1 SGHRS, CDR2 YFSETQ. The CDR3 DNA reads TGCGCCAGCAGCTTGGGCCCGAGCAATGAGCAGTTCTTC. Protein product: CASSLGPSNEQFF. The whole variable domain, remainder taken from reference TRBV5-1 and TRBJ2-1, is KAGVTQTPRYLIKTRGQQVTLSCSPISGHRSVSWYQQTPGQGLQFLFEYFSETQRNKGNFPGRFSGRQFSNSRSEMNVSTLELGDSALYLCASSLGPSNEQFFGPGTRLTVL.

The chain couples TRBV5-1 to TRBJ2-3, with TRBD2 matching 7 bases. CDR1 is SGHRS, CDR2 YFSETQ, per germline. The J segment lost 1 base and the V segment lost 0 bases, leaving 8 bases of the junction unmatched. The CDR3 is made up of 17 amino acids. CDR3 sequence: CASSLAASGEGTDTQYF. DNA of the CDR3: TGCGCCAGCAGCTTGGCGGCTAGCGGTGAGGGCACAGATACGCAGTATTTT.

The chain joins TRBV7-3 to TRBJ2-1; TRBD2 agrees at 7 bases. Looked up from germline, CDR1 is SGHTA and CDR2 is FQGTGA. This CDR3 has 16 amino acids. The V gene end was trimmed by 2 bases and the J gene end by 8 bases; junction bases not matched to a gene: 12. CDR3 coding DNA: TGTGCCAGCAGCTTAGCTGGCGCGGGAGACTGGGATGAGCAGTTCTTC. Protein sequence: CASSLAGAGDWDEQFF.

This clone has a handful of counts. This chain uses TRBV18 with TRBJ2-7; D remains unclear. The germline gives CDR1 KGHSH, CDR2 LQKENI. The CDR3 consists of 13 residues. Trimming took off 0 bases at V and 6 bases at J, with 9 bases between the two ends. The CDR3 DNA reads TGTGCCAGCTCACCACCGTCTACGCGCGAGCAGTACTTC. Translation gives CASSPPSTREQYF.

This clone appeared a few times. The sample carries other DNA sequences with the same CDR3. The rearrangement joins TRBV18 to TRBJ2-3; TRBD2 is a possible D gene (5 bases). Germline CDR1 and CDR2: KGHSH and LQKENI. Trimming shortened V by 4 bases and J by 2 bases, and 10 bases separated the two germline ends. The CDR3 extends over 14 amino acids. The CDR3 sequence is CASSLGLATDTQYF. In DNA, the CDR3 is TGTGCCAGCTCACTCGGACTGGCCACAGATACGCAGTATTTT.

The chain couples TRBV5-8 to TRBJ1-6; D remains unclear. This CDR3 has 15 residues. Germline V gives CDR1 SGHTS, CDR2 YDEGEE. Deletions cut 0 bases from V and 8 bases from J, with 12 bases between. CDR3 amino acids: CASSLAEGWDSPLHF. The CDR3 DNA is TGTGCCAGCAGCTTGGCCGAGGGTTGGGATTCACCCCTCCACTTT.

The rearrangement uses TRBV3-1 (or the pseudogene TRBV3-2) and TRBJ1-1, with D unclear. Germline V gene lookup returns CDR1 LGHDT and CDR2 YNNKEL (reference sequence). This CDR3 comprises 15 residues. The V end lost 1 base, the J end lost 1 base, and 10 bases lay between the germline ends. In DNA, the CDR3 is TGTGCCAGCAGCCAAGCCGGACGGGAGAACACTGAAGCTTTCTTT. This gives the protein CASSQAGRENTEAFF.

The V gene is TRBV7-2, the J gene TRBJ2-7; 10 bases fit TRBD2. V was pared by 2 bases and J by 4 bases, with 2 bases of the junction left unmatched. Looked up from germline, CDR1 is SGHTA and CDR2 is FQGNSA. The CDR3 sequence is 14 residues long. In nucleotides, the CDR3 is TGTGCCAGCAGCTTACCTAGCGGGGGATACGAGCAGTACTTC. Its translation is CASSLPSGGYEQYF.

The chain joins TRBV3-1 (or the pseudogene TRBV3-2) to TRBJ1-2; D not resolved. Per germline, CDR1 LGHDT and CDR2 YNNKEL (reference sequence). V was shortened by 2 bases and J by 2 bases, with 9 bases between the two germline ends. This CDR3 has 14 amino acids. The CDR3 DNA sequence: TGTGCCAGCAGCCAACTCGACATGAACTATGGCTACACCTTC. Protein sequence: CASSQLDMNYGYTF.

This chain connects TRBV11-3 to TRBJ2-2; 12 bases align to TRBD1. V trimming: 5 bases; J trimming: 0 bases; junction bases outside the gene matches: 10. Germline assignment: CDR1 SGHNT and CDR2 YENEEA. This CDR3 is built from 19 residues. This CDR3 reads CASSPGQGAFDANTGELFF. For the CDR3, the DNA is TGTGCCAGCAGCCCGGGACAGGGGGCTTTTGACGCGAACACCGGGGAGCTGTTTTTT.

The gene calls are TRBV6-5 and TRBJ1-2; D not resolved. CDR3 length equals 14 residues. Trimming took 2 bases from V and 4 from J, leaving 11 bases between them. Germline values: CDR1 MNHEY, CDR2 SVGAGI. The CDR3: CASSYDESIYGYTF. The CDR3 DNA reads TGTGCCAGCAGTTACGATGAGTCGATCTATGGCTACACCTTC.

This clone was observed once. The rearrangement joins TRBV15 to TRBJ2-7, with 7 bases lining up with TRBD2. There are 15 residues in the CDR3. Trimming cost V 0 bases and J 7 bases; bases outside gene matches: 9. The germline V gene has CDR1 LNHNV and CDR2 YYDKDF (reference sequence). DNA of the CDR3: TGTGCCACCAGCAGAGACAGGCTACGAGCGGGAGAGCAGTACTTC. This codes for CATSRDRLRAGEQYF.

The chain couples TRBV7-3 to TRBJ2-3, with 8 bases matching TRBD2. Per germline, CDR1 SGHTA and CDR2 FQGTGA. The CDR3 loop spans 16 amino acids. V lost 4 bases to trimming and J lost 5 bases; unmatched junction nucleotides: 11. In DNA form, the CDR3 reads TGTGCCAGCAGCTCGGTAGCGGGATCATCCAAAGATACGCAGTATTTT. Amino acid sequence: CASSSVAGSSKDTQYF.

This chain connects TRBV5-1 to TRBJ2-7; 7 bases align to TRBD2. CDR1 and CDR2 (germline): SGHRS, YFSETQ. V was pared by 2 bases and J by 6 bases, with 8 bases of the junction left unmatched. This CDR3 contains 14 residues. DNA of the CDR3: TGCGCCAGCAGCTTAGCGGGATGGGTGTCCGAGCAGTACTTC. It is translated as CASSLAGWVSEQYF.

This chain links TRBV18 with TRBJ1-4, with a weak D call TRBD1 (6 bases). V lost 6 bases and J lost 0, with 11 bases in between. The CDR3 covers 15 residues. Germline V CDR1 and CDR2: KGHSH, LQKENI. The CDR3 is CASSPRTATNEKLFF. The CDR3, as DNA: TGTGCCAGCTCTCCCAGGACAGCAACTAATGAAAAACTGTTTTTT.

The chain couples TRBV30 to TRBJ2-1, with 7 bases identical to TRBD2. Germline-derived CDR1 and CDR2 are GTSNPN and SVGIG (reference sequence). CDR3 size: 15 residues. V was clipped by 3 bases and J by 2 bases; unmatched bases: 7. The CDR3 DNA reads as TGTGCCTGGAGGTTAGCGGGCGGGACCTACAATGAGCAGTTCTTC. Amino acids: CAWRLAGGTYNEQFF.

The chain employs TRBV30 and TRBJ1-1; D remains unclear. V was clipped by 5 bases and J by 1 base, with 17 bases between them. CDR3 size: 15 residues. Germline V CDR1 and CDR2: GTSNPN, SVGIG (reference sequence). The CDR3 nucleotides read TGTGCCTGGCGCCCCCTCCTAGCGGGGAACACTGAAGCTTTCTTT. Protein product: CAWRPLLAGNTEAFF.

The rearrangement uses TRBV28 and TRBJ1-3; 7 positions agree with TRBD1. The ends lost 3 bases at V and 0 bases at J; junction bases unmatched: 5. This CDR3 is 16 amino acids long. The germline V gene encodes CDR1 MDHEN and CDR2 SYDVKM. The CDR3 DNA reads TGTGCCAGCAGTTTTGGACAGGCTATCTCTGGAAACACCATATATTTT. This gives the protein CASSFGQAISGNTIYF.

In nucleotides, the CDR3 is TGTGCCTGGACCGAAGCGGACACTGAAGCTTTCTTT. This translates into CAWTEADTEAFF. This rearrangement joins TRBV30 to TRBJ1-1; D is unclear. The CDR3 spans 12 residues. Germline loops: CDR1 GTSNPN, CDR2 SVGIG (reference sequence). V lost 4 bases and J lost 3, with 9 bases in between.